The clone carrying this TCR beta chain showed up just a few times. This specimen comes from a study of technical replicates of blood from a handful of donors. Sequenced by immunoSEQ multiplex PCR; TCRdb stores in-frame clones only, minus some. The sample holds around 70,000 clones, 85% to 95% seen once. Trimming removed 4 bases at V and 9 bases at J, with 10 bases between. Germline V gene lookup returns CDR1 SGHTA and CDR2 FQGNSA. The CDR3 has 11 amino acids. The sample was T cells isolated from PBMCs. The chain uses TRBV7-2 and TRBJ2-7; D might be TRBD2 (5 bases). The receptor was isolated from a human donor in good health. The CDR3, as DNA: TGTGCCAGCAGCTCCGGGATGGCGCAGTACTTC. Translated: CASSSGMAQYF.